Listed below are T cell receptor beta chains from one sample, sequenced in a study of identical twins. Each CDR3 protein gets one entry after TCRdb re-called the 5' RACE reads with MiXCR. The repertoire holds approximately 890,000 distinct CDR3 sequences, with 9% to 15% as singletons. This same sample was also part of a study on yellow fever vaccine responses in identical twins.

Specimen: PBMCs. Every receptor here comes from a woman between 18 and 29 years old in good health. Each CDR3 is given with its conserved first and last residue. D genes are given only for firm matches. Size tells how often a clone was seen (once, few, many) or the class of an expanded clone, and some rows leave it out.

clone size,J gene,V gene,D gene,CDR3 DNA,CDR3 protein
few,TRBJ2-5,TRBV11-2,.,TGTGCCAGCAGCTTAGATCGGCCAGGGATGGAGACCCAGTACTTC,CASSLDRPGMETQYF
.,TRBJ1-2,TRBV12-3/TRBV12-4,.,TGTGCCAGCAGTACCAAGCAGGGGCGGGTTAACTATGGCTACACCTTC,CASSTKQGRVNYGYTF
many,TRBJ2-2,TRBV5-1,.,TGCGCCAGCAGCTTGGACAGTTATTCAGGGGAGCTGTTTTTT,CASSLDSYSGELFF
many,TRBJ2-7,TRBV12-3/TRBV12-4,.,TGTGCCAGCAGTTTAGCGACGGGGAGGAGAGGGTACGAGCAGTACTTC,CASSLATGRRGYEQYF
.,TRBJ2-5,TRBV4-1,.,TGCGCCAGCAGCCAAGGAGACTTCCTTGGGGAGACCCAGTACTTC,CASSQGDFLGETQYF
few,TRBJ2-3,TRBV12-3/TRBV12-4,.,TGTGCCAGCAGTTTCTGGGCTCGCTCAAGTGATACGCAGTATTTT,CASSFWARSSDTQYF
few,TRBJ2-1,TRBV3-1,.,TGTGCCAGCAGCCAAGCTCTAGCTAGCAATGAGCAGTTCTTC,CASSQALASNEQFF
.,TRBJ2-3,TRBV5-1,TRBD1,TGCGCCAGCAGCTTGGATGGACAGGCCTCAGATACGCAGTATTTT,CASSLDGQASDTQYF
few,TRBJ2-1,TRBV11-2,TRBD2,TGTGCCAGCAGCTTAATTCGAACTAGCGGGAAGTTAGGCTATGAGCAGTTCTTC,CASSLIRTSGKLGYEQFF
.,TRBJ2-1,TRBV7-3,.,TGTGCCAGCAGCCTACCCGGGACTCGCAATGAGCAGTTCTTC,CASSLPGTRNEQFF
many,TRBJ2-2,TRBV25-1,.,TGTGCCAGCAGTGCCTGGGACGGAATCTACACCGGGGAGCTGTTTTTT,CASSAWDGIYTGELFF
many,TRBJ2-2,TRBV6-1,.,TGTGCCAGCAGTGCACAGGACTTCACCGGGGAGCTGTTTTTT,CASSAQDFTGELFF
few,TRBJ2-5,TRBV20-1,TRBD2,TGCAGTGCTCGACCGGGGGGGGATATAATGTACCAAGAGACCCAGTACTTC,CSARPGGDIMYQETQYF
.,TRBJ2-5,TRBV20-1,.,TGCAGTGCTGCGAGGACAGTAAGCCACCAAGAGACCCAGTACTTC,CSAARTVSHQETQYF
few,TRBJ2-5,TRBV29-1,TRBD1,TGCAGCGTCAACAGGGGCCAAGAGACCCAGTACTTC,CSVNRGQETQYF
few,TRBJ2-2,TRBV5-6,TRBD2,TGTGCCAGCAGCTACCGACTAGCGGGGACCGGGGAGCTGTTTTTT,CASSYRLAGTGELFF
few,TRBJ2-1,TRBV5-6,.,TGTGCCAGCAGCTTGGGATATGCCTCCTACAATGAGCAGTTCTTC,CASSLGYASYNEQFF
.,TRBJ1-3,TRBV28,.,TGTGCCGGGCGGACTGGAAACACCATATATTTT,CAGRTGNTIYF
few,TRBJ2-2,TRBV2,TRBD1,TGTGCCAGCAGTGAAAGGGGGCGCATGTCCACCGGGGAGCTGTTTTTT,CASSERGRMSTGELFF
few,TRBJ2-3,TRBV24-1,TRBD2,TGTGCCACCAGTGATTTACGGCTAGCGGGGGCAGATACGCAGTATTTT,CATSDLRLAGADTQYF
many,TRBJ1-5,TRBV12-3/TRBV12-4,TRBD1,TGTGCCAGCAGCCCTGGGACAGGGCAGGATCAGCCCCAGCATTTT,CASSPGTGQDQPQHF
many,TRBJ2-7,TRBV12-3/TRBV12-4,.,TGTGCCAGCAGTTTAGGAGGGACCTACGAGCAGTACTTC,CASSLGGTYEQYF
few,TRBJ2-1,TRBV29-1,.,TGCAGCGTTGACGGCATACTAGAGGGGGTCGCAGTGGATGAGCAGTTCTTC,CSVDGILEGVAVDEQFF
few,TRBJ2-1,TRBV11-3,TRBD1,TGTGCCAGCAGCCACCCGGGACAGGGTCTAAATGAGCAGTTCTTC,CASSHPGQGLNEQFF
few,TRBJ1-6,TRBV12-3/TRBV12-4,.,TGTGCCAGCAGTTTGGGGGTTGAGTTTGGGAGCTCCTATAATTCACCCCTCCACTTT,CASSLGVEFGSSYNSPLHF
few,TRBJ2-6,TRBV28,.,TGTGCCAGCAGTTTTCCAGGGATTGGGGCCAACGTCCTGACTTTC,CASSFPGIGANVLTF
few,TRBJ2-3,TRBV11-2,.,TGTGCCAGCAGCCCGGAACCGGAGTCTCGCACAGATACGCAGTATTTT,CASSPEPESRTDTQYF
.,TRBJ2-1,TRBV11-1,TRBD2,TGTGCCAGCAGCTCAGCCGGGACTAGCGGGAGGAATGAGCAGTTCTTC,CASSSAGTSGRNEQFF
few,TRBJ2-2,TRBV9,.,TGTGCCAGCAGCCCACCGATCACAAACACCGGGGAGCTGTTTTTT,CASSPPITNTGELFF